This T cell receptor (beta chain) was captured by sequencing in a study of T cell responses to AZD1222 COVID-19 vaccine. As for this clone: Its antigen is as yet unknown.

Deletions cut 1 base from V and 0 bases from J, with 13 bases between. Per germline, CDR1 SGHVS and CDR2 FNYEAQ. CDR3 size: 17 residues. Study observations and caveats: Regions left unmutated in variants are reportedly the target of nearly half of spike-specific TCRs. Spike as a whole was targeted by vaccine-associated CD4 TCRs, dominant at 160-218 and 743-854. All repertoire sampling was performed exclusively after the peak T cell response.

Sequencing used immunoSEQ multiplex PCR; TCRdb keeps in-frame clones, though not all of them. The sample holds about 120,000 clones, around 87% seen once. Material: peripheral blood, obtained 28 days after the second AZD1222 dose. The TCR was taken from an adult who received the AZD1222 COVID-19 vaccine. This sequence joins TRBV7-6 and TRBJ1-3, with D possibly matching TRBD1 (5 bases). This chain's CDR3 is CASSLVPGESSGNTIYF. The CDR3 region has the DNA TGTGCCAGCAGCTTAGTACCGGGGGAATCCTCTGGAAACACCATATATTTT.